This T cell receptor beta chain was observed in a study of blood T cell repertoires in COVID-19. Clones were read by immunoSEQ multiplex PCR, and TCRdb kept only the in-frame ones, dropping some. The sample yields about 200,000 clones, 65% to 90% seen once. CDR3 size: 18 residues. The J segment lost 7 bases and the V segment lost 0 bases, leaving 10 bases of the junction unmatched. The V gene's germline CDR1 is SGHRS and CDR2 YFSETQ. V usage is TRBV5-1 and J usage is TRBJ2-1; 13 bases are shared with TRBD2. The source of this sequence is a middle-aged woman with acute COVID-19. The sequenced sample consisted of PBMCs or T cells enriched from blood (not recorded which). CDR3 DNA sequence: TGCGCCAGCAGCTTGGCCCCTCTCGGGACTAGCGGGATAAATGAGCAGTTCTTC. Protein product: CASSLAPLGTSGINEQFF. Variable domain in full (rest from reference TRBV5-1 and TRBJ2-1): KAGVTQTPRYLIKTRGQQVTLSCSPISGHRSVSWYQQTPGQGLQFLFEYFSETQRNKGNFPGRFSGRQFSNSRSEMNVSTLELGDSALYLCASSLAPLGTSGINEQFFGPGTRLTVL.